One and the same sample provided the 25 T cell receptor beta chains below, sequenced in a study of memory CD4+ T cells and cytomegalovirus serostatus. Single viable CD3+CD4+CD8-CD45RO+ cells were sorted as the memory CD4+ T cells. Data came from immunoSEQ multiplex PCR; TCRdb stores just in-frame clones and leaves some out. Of 40,000 to 55,000 clones in the sample, about 80% are singletons; the top ten hold roughly 2%. Sample: memory CD4+ T cells from blood. These receptors all come from an adult in good health and CMV-seronegative.

CDR3: CASSPQGYNEQFF. In DNA, the CDR3 is TGTGCCAGCTCACCACAGGGGTACAATGAGCAGTTCTTC. This chain uses TRBV18 with TRBJ2-1; possibly TRBD1 for D (5 bases). Looked up from germline, CDR1 is KGHSH and CDR2 is LQKENI. The CDR3 covers 13 residues. V lost 1 base and J 4 bases, leaving 5 bases between the germline ends.

In this sample, this clone turned up once. The gene calls are TRBV5-1 and TRBJ1-1, with TRBD1 identical over 9 bases. The CDR3 extends over 14 amino acids. Trimming removed 3 bases from V and 5 bases from J; junction bases left unmatched: 5. The V gene's germline CDR1 is SGHRS and CDR2 YFSETQ. CDR3 protein: CASSSPGQGTEAFF. The CDR3 bases are TGCGCCAGCAGCTCACCGGGACAGGGTACTGAAGCTTTCTTT.

The V call is TRBV27, the J call TRBJ2-3, with TRBD1 matching 7 bases. The germline V gene encodes CDR1 MNHEY and CDR2 SMNVEV (reference sequence). This CDR3 region has 14 residues. V was pared by 8 bases and J by 3 bases, with 8 bases of the junction left unmatched. CDR3 residues: CASGQYRGTDTQYF. In DNA form, the CDR3 reads TGTGCCAGCGGCCAGTACAGGGGTACAGATACGCAGTATTTT.

The gene calls are TRBV5-6 and TRBJ2-7; TRBD1 aligns across 8 bases. The V gene's germline CDR1 is SGHDT and CDR2 YYEEEE. J lost 4 bases, V lost 4 bases, and 13 bases had no gene match. CDR3 length: 16 residues. CDR3 sequence reads: CASSRTAGGDRYEQYF. CDR3 DNA: TGTGCCAGCAGCCGCACGGCAGGGGGCGACCGGTACGAGCAGTACTTC.

The J gene is TRBJ2-7, the V gene TRBV6-1; either TRBD1 or TRBD2 may fit D (6 bases each). The CDR3 is made up of 14 amino acids. In germline, CDR1 is MNHNS, CDR2 SASEGT. V lost 6 bases and J 3 bases, leaving 15 bases between the germline ends. The CDR3 sequence: CASRMGGQNYEQYF. Written as DNA, the CDR3 is TGTGCCAGCAGGATGGGAGGACAGAACTACGAGCAGTACTTC.

With respect to this clone: The same CDR3 also results from other DNA sequences found in this sample. The gene calls are TRBV5-1 and TRBJ2-3; unclear D gene. CDR3 length: 12 amino acids. Germline loops: CDR1 SGHRS, CDR2 YFSETQ. V was cut by 2 bases and J by 2 bases, with 3 bases left in between. The CDR3 protein is CASSFLTDTQYF. The CDR3 DNA reads TGCGCCAGCAGCTTCCTCACAGATACGCAGTATTTT.

The CDR3 DNA follows: TGTGCCAGCAGCCCGCAGGGGCTTCATGGCTACACCTTC. This codes for CASSPQGLHGYTF. This sequence joins TRBV7-9 and TRBJ1-2; weak D call: TRBD1 (6 bases). The germline V gene has CDR1 SEHNR and CDR2 FQNEAQ (reference sequence). The V end lost 5 bases, the J end lost 6 bases, and 13 bases lay between the germline ends. The length of the CDR3 is 13 residues.

CDR3 loop: CASSKQYYGYTF. Here the CDR3 DNA reads TGTGCCAGCAGTAAACAGTACTATGGCTACACCTTC. The gene calls are TRBV7-2 and TRBJ1-2; no clear D. Germline CDR1 is SGHTA and CDR2 is FQGNSA. V was cut by 6 bases and J by 3 bases, with 8 bases left in between. This CDR3 comprises 12 residues. Based on the CDR3 plus reference TRBV7-2 and TRBJ1-2, the full variable domain is GAGVSQSPSNKVTEKGKDVELRCDPISGHTALYWYRQSLGQGLEFLIYFQGNSAPDKSGLPSDRFSAERTGGSVSTLTIQRTQQEDSAVYLCASSKQYYGYTFGSGTRLTVV.

V usage is TRBV5-1 and J usage is TRBJ1-2, with D unresolved. The CDR3 runs 14 residues. CDR1 is SGHRS, CDR2 YFSETQ, per germline. V gave up 2 bases and J gave up 9 bases, with 17 bases separating them. This CDR3 is CASSFDSSFGSYTF. The CDR3 DNA reads as TGCGCCAGCAGCTTCGATTCGTCCTTTGGAAGCTACACCTTC.

The genes are TRBV6-1 and TRBJ1-1, with D maybe TRBD1 (5 bases). Germline CDR1 reads MNHNS; CDR2 reads SASEGT. The V gene lost 6 bases and the J gene lost 3 bases, with 8 bases spanning the gap. This CDR3 spans 12 amino acids. CDR3 protein: CASRAGYTEAFF. Here the CDR3 DNA reads TGTGCCAGCAGAGCAGGGTACACTGAAGCTTTCTTT.

The rearrangement uses TRBV19 and TRBJ2-2; D ambiguous. V lost 3 bases, J lost 3 bases, and 5 bases lay in between. The length of the CDR3 is 13 residues. The germline CDR1 and CDR2 sequences are LNHDA and SQIVND (reference sequence). CDR3 loop: CASSMDYTGELFF. The CDR3 region has the DNA TGTGCCAGTAGTATGGATTACACCGGGGAGCTGTTTTTT.

The gene calls are TRBV5-1 and TRBJ2-3; 7 nucleotides align to TRBD2. The J segment lost 4 bases and the V segment lost 3 bases, leaving 5 bases of the junction unmatched. Germline-derived CDR1 and CDR2 are SGHRS and YFSETQ. This CDR3 is 14 amino acids long. The CDR3 region has the DNA TGCGCCAGCAGCTCGGTACTAGCGTCAGATACGCAGTATTTT. It yields the protein CASSSVLASDTQYF.

V usage is TRBV11-3 and J usage is TRBJ1-4; TRBD1 matches at 8 bases. This CDR3 has 14 amino acids. The J segment lost 9 bases and the V segment lost 4 bases, leaving 7 bases of the junction unmatched. Germline V gene data show CDR1 as SGHNT and CDR2 as YENEEA. The chain's CDR3 is CASSSGGPSQKLFF. The CDR3 DNA is TGTGCCAGCAGCTCAGGGGGCCCTTCCCAAAAACTGTTTTTT.

This sequence joins TRBV5-4 and TRBJ1-2, with D perhaps TRBD1 (5 bases). This CDR3 region has 16 residues. Trimming pared 3 bases from V and 0 bases from J, leaving 15 bases between. Germline V gene data show CDR1 as SGHNT and CDR2 as YYREEE (reference sequence). The CDR3 coding sequence is TGTGCCAGCAGCTCGGGACGATGGGACGCTAACTATGGCTACACCTTC. It is translated as CASSSGRWDANYGYTF.

On this clone: A read error may account for a junction end that differs from germline. The V call is TRBV6-5, the J call TRBJ2-3; 7 bases align to TRBD1. This CDR3 is built from 14 residues. Germline loops: CDR1 MNHEY, CDR2 SVGAGI. For the CDR3, the DNA is TGTGCCAGCAGTACAGGGACAGTCACAGTTACGCAGTATTTT. Translating it yields CASSTGTVTVTQYF.

This chain connects TRBV28 to TRBJ2-1, with TRBD2 matching 10 bases. CDR3 length: 14 residues. Germline V gene lookup returns CDR1 MDHEN and CDR2 SYDVKM. J lost 4 bases, V lost 7 bases, and 4 bases had no gene match. Here the CDR3 reads CASTLAGAYNEQFF. CDR3 DNA sequence: TGTGCCAGCACCCTAGCGGGGGCTTACAATGAGCAGTTCTTC. The full variable domain, with the rest looked up from reference TRBV28 and TRBJ2-1, is DVKVTQSSRYLVKRTGEKVFLECVQDMDHENMFWYRQDPGLGLRLIYFSYDVKMKEKGDIPEGYSVSREKKERFSLILESASTNQTSMYLCASTLAGAYNEQFFGPGTRLTVL.

The chain employs TRBV6-6 and TRBJ1-4; the D gene is possibly TRBD1 (5 bases). This CDR3 comprises 15 residues. CDR1 is MNHNY and CDR2 is SVGAGI in the germline V gene (reference sequence). Trimming left V 7 bases short and J 5 bases short, with 17 bases between. The CDR3 bases are TGTGCCAGCATCCAGTGGGGCGCCCCAAATGAAAAACTGTTTTTT. Translating gives CASIQWGAPNEKLFF.

This clone is judged medium-sized (0.01 to 0.1%). This chain joins TRBV27 and TRBJ2-7; maybe TRBD1 (5 bases). The CDR3 loop spans 14 amino acids. Per germline, CDR1 MNHEY and CDR2 SMNVEV (reference sequence). Trimming cost V 7 bases and J 0 bases, with 13 bases left between them. CDR3 bases: TGTGCCAGCAAAGAATCTACAGGCTCCTACGAGCAGTACTTC. This translates into CASKESTGSYEQYF.

This clone was found once. The chain joins TRBV15 to TRBJ2-1, with D hard to call. Trimming shortened V by 6 bases and J by 4 bases, and 10 bases separated the two germline ends. Germline CDR1 reads LNHNV; CDR2 reads YYDKDF (reference sequence). The CDR3 extends over 13 amino acids. CDR3 amino acids: CATSPLKYNEQFF. For the CDR3, the DNA is TGTGCCACCAGTCCACTAAAATACAATGAGCAGTTCTTC.

The table lists this clone with a count of one. The V call is TRBV21-1, the J call TRBJ1-5. TRBV21-1 is a pseudogene. This CDR3 has 11 residues. CDR3 sequence (DNA): TGTGCCAGCAGCGAAAAAAGGCCCCAGCATTTT. Translating gives CASSEKRPQHF.

The genes are TRBV2 and TRBJ2-5, with TRBD1 matching over 10 bases. Germline assignment: CDR1 SNHLY and CDR2 FYNNEI. With V trimmed by 5 bases and J by 2 bases, 2 bases remained unmatched. This CDR3 region has 14 residues. In nucleotides, the CDR3 is TGTGCCAGCAGTCTGGACAGGGGGCAAGAGACCCAGTACTTC. Amino acid sequence: CASSLDRGQETQYF.

In this sample, this clone turned up once. The chain combines TRBV25-1 with TRBJ2-2; D remains unclear. The CDR3 covers 12 residues. V was pared by 7 bases and J by 1 base, with 4 bases between. Germline V gene data show CDR1 as MGHDK and CDR2 as SYGVNS. The chain's CDR3 is CASNMNTGELFF. Here the CDR3 DNA reads TGTGCCAGCAATATGAACACCGGGGAGCTGTTTTTT.

The rearrangement joins TRBV7-3 to TRBJ1-1; D is uncertain. V was cut by 5 bases and J by 1 base, with 8 bases left in between. The V gene's germline CDR1 is SGHTA and CDR2 FQGTGA. The CDR3 is made up of 13 amino acids. CDR3 coding DNA: TGTGCCAGCAGCACTCAAGAGAACACTGAAGCTTTCTTT. Translating it yields CASSTQENTEAFF.

The rearrangement links TRBV11-2 to TRBJ2-7; D is undetermined. CDR3 size: 13 residues. Germline loops: CDR1 SGHAT, CDR2 FQNNGV. The V end lost 4 bases, the J end lost 2 bases, and 9 bases lay between the germline ends. The CDR3 reads CASSSSTAYEQYF. For the CDR3, the DNA is TGTGCCAGCAGCTCCTCTACCGCCTACGAGCAGTACTTC.

V is TRBV23-1 and J is TRBJ2-1; maybe TRBD1 (6 bases). TRBV23-1 is identified as an open reading frame with a role that is uncertain. CDR3 length equals 16 residues. V was cut by 0 bases and J by 5 bases, with 14 bases left in between. CDR3: CASSQSRTEANNEQFF. Written as DNA, the CDR3 is TGCGCCAGCAGTCAATCTAGGACAGAGGCAAACAATGAGCAGTTCTTC.